One sample yielded the 21 T cell receptor beta chains listed below, sequenced in a study of cytomegalovirus exposure and HLA in healthy donors (dated 2017 in TCRdb). To prepare the library, the immunoSEQ multiplex PCR assay was applied. A mixture of 60 forward primers for TCR Vbeta segments and 13 reverse primers for TCR Jbeta segments was used in the multiplex PCR. Not all clones reach the TCRdb copy of this immuneACCESS table, which keeps in-frame sequences only. Checked studies attribute under half of the gap to unresolved V genes and leave the rest unexplained. The sample profile shows around 220,000 clones; roughly 79% of them were found once. Of the sample, around 2% is held by the ten largest clones. The source material was PBMCs. These receptors came from a man aged 18 to 29 in good health and CMV-seronegative.

This clone was counted a single time. This chain links TRBV4-2 with TRBJ1-3; no firm D call. The V end lost 0 bases, the J end lost 2 bases, and 11 bases lay between the germline ends. Germline V lookup: CDR1 LGHNA, CDR2 YNFKEQ. CDR3 length: 16 amino acids. The CDR3 protein is CASSQDPGTAGNTIYF. The CDR3 coding sequence is TGTGCCAGCAGCCAAGATCCCGGCACAGCTGGAAACACCATATATTTT.

This clone was detected only a few times. The chain uses TRBV4-1 and TRBJ1-5; D is perhaps TRBD1 (5 bases). CDR1 and CDR2 from the germline V gene are MGHRA and YSYEKL. The CDR3 runs to 16 residues. Trimming took off 0 bases at V and 0 bases at J, with 9 bases between the two ends. Here the CDR3 reads CASSQETGYSNQPQHF. The CDR3 coding sequence is TGCGCCAGCAGCCAAGAAACAGGTTATAGCAATCAGCCCCAGCATTTT.

This clone appeared a few times. The chain is built from TRBV5-1 and TRBJ2-7; 7 nucleotides align to TRBD2. CDR1 SGHRS and CDR2 YFSETQ come from the germline V gene. Losses at the gene ends were 3 bases for V and 1 base for J; bases not matched to a gene: 10. CDR3 length: 16 amino acids. CDR3 residues: CASSYPRQGGSYEQYF. The CDR3 DNA reads as TGCGCCAGCAGCTATCCCCGGCAGGGAGGGTCCTACGAGCAGTACTTC.

Only one count was recorded for this clone. The chain has TRBV5-8 and TRBJ2-7; possibly TRBD2 for D (6 bases). This CDR3 contains 15 residues. Trimming shortened V by 3 bases and J by 2 bases, and 15 bases separated the two germline ends. Per germline, CDR1 SGHTS and CDR2 YDEGEE. CDR3 amino acids: CASSYAGTLAYEQYF. DNA for the CDR3: TGTGCCAGCAGCTACGCCGGGACTCTCGCCTACGAGCAGTACTTC.

This clone occurred a few times. The chain combines TRBV4-2 with TRBJ1-2; no clear D. The CDR3 is made up of 14 amino acids. CDR1 is LGHNA, CDR2 YNFKEQ, per germline. Between the trimmed V and J ends, which lost 1 base and 1 base, there was a span of 7 bases. As DNA, the CDR3 is TGTGCCAGCAGCCAAGGCGGGGTTAACTATGGCTACACCTTC. It is translated as CASSQGGVNYGYTF.

This rearrangement joins TRBV9 to TRBJ2-5; D perhaps matches TRBD2 (6 bases). The CDR3 contains 15 residues. Germline assignment: CDR1 SGDLS and CDR2 YYNGEE. Trimming took 4 bases from V and 2 from J, leaving 15 bases between them. CDR3 nucleotides: TGTGCCAGCAGCCTTTCGGGGGTTGGGCAAGAGACCCAGTACTTC. Its protein is CASSLSGVGQETQYF.

This chain uses TRBV5-4 with TRBJ1-4, with a weak D call TRBD1 (6 bases). CDR3 size: 17 residues. The ends were cut back, 0 bases at V and 11 bases at J, with 23 bases in the middle. Germline CDR1 and CDR2: SGHNT and YYREEE (reference sequence). As DNA, the CDR3 is TGTGCCAGCAGCTTGGACCAGGAAGGGGGGGGGTTGGGGAAACTGTTTTTT. Amino acid sequence: CASSLDQEGGGLGKLFF. The variable domain in full, with the rest retrieved from reference TRBV5-4 and TRBJ1-4, is ETGVTQSPTHLIKTRGQQVTLRCSSQSGHNTVSWYQQALGQGPQFIFQYYREEENGRGNFPPRFSGLQFPNYSSELNVNALELDDSALYLCASSLDQEGGGLGKLFFGSGTQLSVL.

This CDR3 reads CASSPTSGGASEQYF. CDR3 nucleotide sequence: TGTGCCAGCAGTCCGACTAGCGGGGGGGCCAGCGAGCAGTACTTC. The chain links TRBV6-5 to TRBJ2-5; 14 bases agree with TRBD2. The DNA end is more similar to TRBJ2-7, so the J call may be wrong. The CDR3 runs 15 residues. The germline V gene has CDR1 MNHEY and CDR2 SVGAGI.

V is TRBV6-5 and J is TRBJ2-3; 10 nucleotides match TRBD2. The CDR3 has 16 amino acids. Germline loops: CDR1 MNHEY, CDR2 SVGAGI. Trimming took 2 bases from V and 8 from J; bases not matched to a gene: 10. Here the CDR3 DNA reads TGTGCCAGCAGTTACGATCCTAGCGGGAGTAGCGCTACGCAGTATTTT. Protein product: CASSYDPSGSSATQYF.

The CDR3 loop reads CASRGSEKLFF. As DNA, the CDR3 is TGTGCCAGCAGAGGGAGCGAAAAACTGTTTTTT. The genes are TRBV6-5 and TRBJ1-4; D gene ambiguous. The CDR3 totals 11 residues. V lost 6 bases, J lost 8 bases, and 7 bases lay in between. Germline CDR1 is MNHEY and CDR2 is SVGAGI.

This sequence joins TRBV7-3 and TRBJ2-2; weak D call: TRBD1 (6 bases). The CDR3 is 15 amino acids. V lost 1 base to trimming and J lost 1 base, with 7 bases between them. Germline V gene data show CDR1 as SGHTA and CDR2 as FQGTGA. CDR3 sequence: CASSLIGGNTGELFF. The CDR3 region has the DNA TGTGCCAGCAGCTTAATAGGGGGGAACACCGGGGAGCTGTTTTTT.

This chain connects TRBV4-1 to TRBJ1-4; 7 nucleotides align to TRBD1. Germline CDR1 reads MGHRA; CDR2 reads YSYEKL. CDR3 length: 16 amino acids. V was clipped by 4 bases and J by 1 base; unmatched bases: 6. The CDR3 reads CASSRDHRGTNEKLFF. The DNA of the CDR3 is TGCGCCAGCAGCCGCGACCACAGGGGAACTAATGAAAAACTGTTTTTT.

V gene TRBV11-3 combines with J gene TRBJ2-4, with 12 nucleotides matching TRBD1. J lost 10 bases, V lost 1 base, and 14 bases had no gene match. Looked up from germline, CDR1 is SGHNT and CDR2 is YENEEA. The CDR3 totals 18 residues. This chain's CDR3 is CASSLGTIGTGGGGIQYF. Written as DNA, the CDR3 is TGTGCCAGCAGCTTAGGAACAATCGGGACAGGGGGCGGCGGGATTCAGTACTTC.

The rearrangement uses TRBV11-2 and TRBJ2-2; D ambiguous. The CDR3 is 14 amino acids. Germline CDR1 and CDR2: SGHAT and FQNNGV. The ends were cut back, 5 bases at V and 1 base at J, with 8 bases in the middle. The CDR3 region has the DNA TGTGCCAGCAGCGGCAGGAAGAACACCGGGGAGCTGTTTTTT. It yields the protein CASSGRKNTGELFF. The full variable domain, its missing parts supplied by reference TRBV11-2 and TRBJ2-2, is EAGVAQSPRYKIIEKRQSVAFWCNPISGHATLYWYQQILGQGPKLLIQFQNNGVVDDSQLPKDRFSAERLKGVDSTLKIQPAKLEDSAVYLCASSGRKNTGELFFGEGSRLTVL.

In its sample, this clone was seen once. The chain combines TRBV7-9 with TRBJ2-3; D gene unclear. Trimming removed 5 bases from V and 3 bases from J, with 6 bases in between. Germline V CDR1 and CDR2: SEHNR, FQNEAQ (reference sequence). The CDR3 contains 12 residues. In nucleotides, the CDR3 is TGTGCCAGCAGCCCGGAGACAGATACGCAGTATTTT. Translated: CASSPETDTQYF.

The chain is built from TRBV28 and TRBJ2-7; 7 bases fit TRBD1. The CDR3 covers 15 residues. Germline trimming cut 3 bases from V and 3 bases from J; bases unmatched to any gene: 8. Per the germline V gene, CDR1 is MDHEN and CDR2 is SYDVKM. This CDR3 is CASSFPGTEGYEQYF. The DNA for the CDR3 is TGTGCCAGCAGTTTCCCAGGGACAGAGGGCTACGAGCAGTACTTC.

This clone was counted once. The chain recombines TRBV20-1 with TRBJ1-2, with a tentative D call TRBD1 (5 bases). The CDR3 has 11 residues. V was cut by 7 bases and J by 8 bases, with 14 bases left in between. Germline values: CDR1 DFQATT, CDR2 SNEGSKA (reference sequence). CDR3 sequence reads: CSVPTVEGYTF. As DNA, the CDR3 is TGCAGTGTCCCGACAGTGGAAGGCTACACCTTC.

This clone was recorded only once. The chain employs TRBV28 and TRBJ1-4; possibly TRBD1 for D (6 bases). The germline V and J ends were trimmed by 3 bases and 3 bases, with 11 bases remaining between them. The germline gives CDR1 MDHEN, CDR2 SYDVKM. The CDR3 runs 15 residues. The CDR3 bases are TGTGCCAGCAGTTTCCAGGGGCTAGCTAATGAAAAACTGTTTTTT. It translates to CASSFQGLANEKLFF.

The chain carries TRBV30 and TRBJ2-5; 8 bases are a match to TRBD2. The J call is doubtful: the DNA matches TRBJ2-7 better. The germline gives CDR1 GTSNPN, CDR2 SVGIG (reference sequence). The CDR3 totals 16 residues. CDR3 protein: CAWKGGAGVFSYEQYF. The CDR3 DNA reads TGTGCCTGGAAGGGAGGAGCGGGGGTTTTCTCCTACGAGCAGTACTTC.

This chain connects TRBV4-2 to TRBJ2-7, with D possibly TRBD2 on 5 matching bases. Deletions cut 0 bases from V and 4 bases from J, with 13 bases between. CDR1 is LGHNA, CDR2 YNFKEQ, per germline. The CDR3 is 15 amino acids. The CDR3: CASSQDEATGYEQYF. The CDR3 region has the DNA TGTGCCAGCAGCCAAGATGAGGCAACGGGGTACGAGCAGTACTTC.

The chain couples TRBV7-6 to TRBJ2-1; 10 positions agree with TRBD1. Germline V gene lookup returns CDR1 SGHVS and CDR2 FNYEAQ. Losses at the gene ends were 4 bases for V and 8 bases for J; bases not matched to a gene: 14. CDR3 size: 17 residues. CDR3 in amino acids: CASSSPPGTGVQHEQFF. The CDR3 DNA is TGTGCCAGCAGCTCCCCCCCCGGGACAGGGGTCCAGCATGAGCAGTTCTTC.